This T cell receptor (beta chain) was sequenced for a study of a mutant IDH1 vaccine in newly diagnosed glioma. Clones were sequenced by immunoSEQ multiplex PCR, and TCRdb holds only the in-frame ones, with some missing. The profile covers roughly 60,000 clones, with roughly four fifths appearing a single time and 3.6% taken by the ten largest. This sample's time point: week 11, during vaccination. Vaccine doses each comprised 300 ug of mutant IDH1 20-mer peptide, with topical imiquimod. About this clone: Antigen specificity is unknown.

Between the trimmed V and J ends, which lost 3 bases and 3 bases, there was a span of 12 bases. Germline CDR1 MDHEN, CDR2 SYDVKM. The length of the CDR3 is 14 residues. Source: PBMCs, taken from a glioma patient whose treatment included an IDH1 peptide vaccine. The gene calls are TRBV28 and TRBJ2-7; TRBD2 is a possible D gene (6 bases). This clonotype was obtained from a man aged 25-45 years with glioma. The DNA of the CDR3 is TGTGCCAGCAGTTTTGCGGGAACTTTCTACGAGCAGTACTTC. Protein: CASSFAGTFYEQYF.